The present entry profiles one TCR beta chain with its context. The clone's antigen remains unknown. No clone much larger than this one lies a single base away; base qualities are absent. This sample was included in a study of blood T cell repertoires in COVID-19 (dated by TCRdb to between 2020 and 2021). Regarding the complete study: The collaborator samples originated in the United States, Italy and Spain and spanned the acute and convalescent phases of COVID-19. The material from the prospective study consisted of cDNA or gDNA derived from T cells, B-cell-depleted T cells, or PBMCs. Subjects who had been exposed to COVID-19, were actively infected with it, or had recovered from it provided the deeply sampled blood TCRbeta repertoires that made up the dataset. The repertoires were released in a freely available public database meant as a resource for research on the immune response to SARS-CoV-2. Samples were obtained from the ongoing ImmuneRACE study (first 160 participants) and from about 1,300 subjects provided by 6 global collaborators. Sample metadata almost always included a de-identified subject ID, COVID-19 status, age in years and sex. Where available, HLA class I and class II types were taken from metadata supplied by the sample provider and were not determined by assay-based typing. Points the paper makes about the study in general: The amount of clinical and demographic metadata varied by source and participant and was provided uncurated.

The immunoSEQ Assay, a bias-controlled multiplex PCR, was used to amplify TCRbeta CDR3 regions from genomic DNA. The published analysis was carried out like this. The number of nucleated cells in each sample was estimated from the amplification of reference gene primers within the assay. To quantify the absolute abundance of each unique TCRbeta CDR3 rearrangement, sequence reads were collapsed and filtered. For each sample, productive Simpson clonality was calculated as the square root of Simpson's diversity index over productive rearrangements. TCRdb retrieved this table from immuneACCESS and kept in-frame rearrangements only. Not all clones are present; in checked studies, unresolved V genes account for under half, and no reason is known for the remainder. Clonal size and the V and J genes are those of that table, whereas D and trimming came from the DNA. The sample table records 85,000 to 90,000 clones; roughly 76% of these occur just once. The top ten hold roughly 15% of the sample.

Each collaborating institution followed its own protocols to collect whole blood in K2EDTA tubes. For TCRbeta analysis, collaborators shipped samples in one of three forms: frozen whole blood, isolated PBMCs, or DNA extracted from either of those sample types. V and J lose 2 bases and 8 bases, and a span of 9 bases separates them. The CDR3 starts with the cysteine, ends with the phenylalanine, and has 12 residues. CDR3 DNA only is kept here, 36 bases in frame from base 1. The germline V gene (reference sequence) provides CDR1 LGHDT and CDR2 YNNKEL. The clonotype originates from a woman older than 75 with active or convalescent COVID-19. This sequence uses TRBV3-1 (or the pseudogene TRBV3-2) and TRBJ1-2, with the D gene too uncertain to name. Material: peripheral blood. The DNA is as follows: TGTGCCAGCAGCCAACAGGCTTCGGGCTACACCTTC. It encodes CASSQQASGYTF.